Given below is one TCR beta chain in context. Its specificity is unknown. The repertoire was sequenced with immunoSEQ multiplex PCR; TCRdb's copy has only in-frame clones and lacks some. The sample consists of about 73,000 clones, roughly 96% of them appearing once. The donors were in the roughly 110-subject validation cohort, distinct from the approximately 610-subject first cohort. V was trimmed by 1 base and J by 3 bases, leaving 10 bases between them. The CDR3 is made up of 15 amino acids. Germline V gene lookup returns CDR1 SEHNR and CDR2 FQNEAQ (reference sequence). This entry belongs to a study of cytomegalovirus exposure and HLA in healthy donors. Overall study results and limits: As confirmed in vitro, three CMV-associated chains were specific for CMV antigens.

The receptor was isolated from a young man in good health and CMV-seronegative. Sequencing was performed on PBMCs. V and J are TRBV7-9 and TRBJ2-1, with D perhaps matching TRBD2 (6 bases). The DNA of the CDR3 is TGTGCCAGCAGCTTAGGTGGGGGAGGCTACAATGAGCAGTTCTTC. It codes for CASSLGGGGYNEQFF. Full variable domain (outside the CDR3, taken from reference TRBV7-9 and TRBJ2-1): DTGVSQNPRHKITKRGQNVTFRCDPISEHNRLYWYRQTLGQGPEFLTYFQNEAQLEKSRLLSDRFSAERPKGSFSTLEIQRTEQGDSAMYLCASSLGGGGYNEQFFGPGTRLTVL.